The 32 T cell receptor beta chains listed next were all sequenced from one sample in a study of T-cell memory formation after mild COVID-19. TCRdb reprocessed the 5' RACE reads with MiXCR, giving one entry per CDR3 protein. The table shows 120,000 to 150,000 distinct CDR3 sequences, with 6% to 6.5% occurring only once. The material sequenced was PBMCs or a T cell subset sorted from them (not recorded which). These receptors came from an adult woman who had mild COVID-19 (a few samples of this study predate the infection). Cell type and time point are not known.

This clonotype was seen a handful of times. The chain uses TRBV3-1 and TRBJ2-7, with TRBD1 as a possible D gene (5 bases). The CDR3 has 13 residues. The germline V gene has CDR1 LGHDT and CDR2 YNNKEL (reference sequence). V was clipped by 3 bases and J by 11 bases, with 17 bases between them. As DNA, the CDR3 is TGTGCCAGCAGCCAGAAGGGCCAGGGCGTCAAGTACTTC. Its translation is CASSQKGQGVKYF.

This clonotype was detected ten times or more. The rearrangement joins TRBV30 to TRBJ1-2; TRBD1 is a possible D gene (5 bases). Germline V lookup: CDR1 GTSNPN, CDR2 SVGIG (reference sequence). This CDR3 comprises 13 residues. Trimming shortened V by 6 bases and J by 9 bases, and 20 bases separated the two germline ends. DNA of the CDR3: TGTGCCTGTCCAACCCGGGACCCCACGCGCTACACCTTC. It specifies CACPTRDPTRYTF.

The chain's CDR3 is CASEQGPANYGYTF. In DNA form, the CDR3 reads TGTGCCAGCGAGCAGGGACCTGCTAACTATGGCTACACCTTC. The chain uses TRBV5-6 and TRBJ1-2; possible D gene TRBD1, 5 bases. The length of the CDR3 is 14 residues. V was trimmed by 7 bases and J by 0 bases, leaving 13 bases between them. CDR1 and CDR2 (germline): SGHDT, YYEEEE.

This clonotype was seen at least ten times. The chain joins TRBV24-1 to TRBJ2-5; 7 bases line up with TRBD1. Germline CDR1 KGHDR, CDR2 SFDVKD. This CDR3 has 16 residues. V was clipped by 2 bases and J by 4 bases; unmatched bases: 9. CDR3 nucleotides: TGTGCCACCAGTGATTCCGTCACAGGGGCGGGAGAGACCCAGTACTTC. This encodes CATSDSVTGAGETQYF.

V and J are TRBV6-5 and TRBJ1-3, with D hard to call. Germline CDR1 MNHEY, CDR2 SVGAGI. Trimming removed 0 bases at V and 5 bases at J, with 8 bases between. CDR3 length equals 14 residues. For the CDR3, the DNA is TGTGCCAGCAGTTACTCGGAACAGAGAAACACCATATATTTT. This gives the protein CASSYSEQRNTIYF.

This clonotype turned up a few times. The CDR3 spells CASSRGGGSGDTQYF. The CDR3 DNA is TGTGCCAGCAGCCGAGGCGGGGGCAGTGGAGATACGCAGTATTTT. The rearrangement links TRBV7-2 to TRBJ2-3, with D possibly TRBD2 on 7 matching bases. The germline CDR1 and CDR2 sequences are SGHTA and FQGNSA. CDR3 size: 15 residues. V was clipped by 5 bases and J by 5 bases, with 17 bases between them.

The sample holds many counts of this clonotype. This chain joins TRBV5-1 and TRBJ2-7; D is perhaps TRBD1 (6 bases). This CDR3 spans 16 amino acids. Trimming removed 0 bases at V and 0 bases at J, with 13 bases between. CDR1 is SGHRS, CDR2 YFSETQ, per germline. CDR3 amino acids: CASSLAVGQLSYEQYF. CDR3 sequence (DNA): TGCGCCAGCAGCTTGGCCGTGGGACAACTCTCCTACGAGCAGTACTTC.

This clonotype was observed many times. CDR3 nucleotides: TGTGCCAGCAGTTCTTACCGGGACAGGGGTTACGAGCAGTACTTC. Protein sequence: CASSSYRDRGYEQYF. This chain uses TRBV11-2 with TRBJ2-7; 10 nucleotides line up with TRBD1. Germline CDR1 reads SGHAT; CDR2 reads FQNNGV. J lost 4 bases, V lost 6 bases, and 9 bases had no gene match. The CDR3 has 15 residues.

This chain uses TRBV20-1 with TRBJ1-5; maybe TRBD1 (6 bases). CDR3 length: 15 residues. V was pared by 0 bases and J by 4 bases, with 13 bases between. The V gene's germline CDR1 is DFQATT and CDR2 SNEGSKA (reference sequence). CDR3 amino acids: CSARDLGRGNQPQHF. In DNA form, the CDR3 reads TGCAGTGCTAGAGATCTGGGCAGGGGAAATCAGCCCCAGCATTTT.

At least ten counts were recorded for this clonotype. The chain has TRBV18 and TRBJ2-3; no clear D gene. Germline V lookup: CDR1 KGHSH, CDR2 LQKENI. The CDR3 loop spans 13 amino acids. V lost 6 bases to trimming and J lost 4 bases, with 11 bases between them. CDR3 residues: CASSPDLADTQYF. The CDR3 DNA sequence: TGTGCCAGCTCGCCAGACCTGGCAGATACGCAGTATTTT.

This clonotype has just a few counts. The rearrangement links TRBV25-1 to TRBJ2-5; D perhaps matches TRBD2 (5 bases). The CDR3 is 15 residues long. Trimming shortened V by 3 bases and J by 2 bases, and 13 bases separated the two germline ends. In germline, CDR1 is MGHDK, CDR2 SYGVNS. In nucleotides, the CDR3 is TGTGCCAGCAGTGAGCCGGGAAAAAAACAAGAGACCCAGTACTTC. Encoded protein: CASSEPGKKQETQYF.

The CDR3 here is CASSLQAGGAYEQYF. The CDR3 region has the DNA TGTGCCAGCAGCCTCCAGGCGGGGGGCGCCTACGAGCAGTACTTC. The gene calls are TRBV3-1 and TRBJ2-7, with 8 positions matching TRBD2. The germline CDR1 and CDR2 sequences are LGHDT and YNNKEL (reference sequence). This CDR3 has 15 amino acids. The ends lost 4 bases at V and 2 bases at J; junction bases unmatched: 7.

This clonotype was observed a handful of times. This chain uses TRBV9 with TRBJ2-7; TRBD1 matches 11 bases. Germline loops: CDR1 SGDLS, CDR2 YYNGEE. Trimming took 4 bases from V and 4 from J; bases not matched to a gene: 7. The CDR3 spans 15 residues. The CDR3 region is CASSPPGTGGYEQYF. The CDR3 nucleotides read TGTGCCAGCAGCCCCCCTGGGACAGGGGGTTACGAGCAGTACTTC.

The sample holds many counts of this clonotype. The chain employs TRBV11-2 and TRBJ2-5, with D unresolved. V was clipped by 5 bases and J by 4 bases, with 14 bases between them. Germline V gene lookup returns CDR1 SGHAT and CDR2 FQNNGV. This CDR3 spans 14 amino acids. The CDR3 coding sequence is TGTGCCAGCAGCATTACTAATACATTAGAGACCCAGTACTTC. Protein sequence: CASSITNTLETQYF.

The chain employs TRBV7-2 and TRBJ2-7, with 8 positions matching TRBD1. V lost 4 bases to trimming and J lost 4 bases; unmatched junction nucleotides: 9. The CDR3 length is 15 residues. The germline V gene has CDR1 SGHTA and CDR2 FQGNSA. In nucleotides, the CDR3 is TGTGCCAGCAGCTCTTCACAGGGGGTAGGGTACGAGCAGTACTTC. It codes for CASSSSQGVGYEQYF.

The chain couples TRBV6-5 to TRBJ2-7; D is undetermined. Trimming took 6 bases from V and 4 from J, leaving 22 bases between them. The CDR3 has 16 residues. Germline V gives CDR1 MNHEY, CDR2 SVGAGI. CDR3 in DNA: TGTGCCAGCAGATATACCCTGGTGGGTAGTAGTTACGAGCAGTACTTC. As protein: CASRYTLVGSSYEQYF.

This clonotype was detected only a few times. The genes are TRBV6-5 and TRBJ2-1, with TRBD1 identical over 7 bases. J gave up 6 bases and V 6 bases, and 11 bases lay outside the gene matches. CDR3 length: 15 residues. CDR1 and CDR2 from the germline V gene are MNHEY and SVGAGI. CDR3 DNA: TGTGCCAGCAGACCAGGGGGTCGAATCGGCAATGAGCAGTTCTTC. It yields the protein CASRPGGRIGNEQFF.

This clonotype showed up just a few times. The chain recombines TRBV12-3 or TRBV12-4 with TRBJ2-4; 9 bases align to TRBD2. With 6 bases clipped from V and 11 bases from J, the junction kept 8 bases outside the gene matches. This CDR3 comprises 13 residues. The CDR3 bases are TGTGCCAGCAGAAAGCGGGAGGAGGGGGTTCAGTACTTC. Its translation: CASRKREEGVQYF.

This clonotype was detected only once. With a much larger clone just one base away, this may be a read error. V is TRBV7-9 and J is TRBJ2-7; D perhaps matches TRBD1 (6 bases). The ends were cut back, 5 bases at V and 2 bases at J, with 13 bases in the middle. The germline V gene has CDR1 SEHNR and CDR2 FQNEAQ (reference sequence). The CDR3 runs 14 residues. CDR3 bases: TGTGCCAGCAGCAGTACACCAGGGGCCTACGAGCAGTACTTC. This translates into CASSSTPGAYEQYF.

V gene TRBV30 combines with J gene TRBJ1-2, with TRBD1 as a possible D gene (6 bases). V was trimmed by 0 bases and J by 3 bases, leaving 17 bases between them. The CDR3 runs to 16 residues. Germline-derived CDR1 and CDR2 are GTSNPN and SVGIG (reference sequence). CDR3 in DNA: TGTGCCTGGAGTGTACGGTTGGGGGCAGGCGACTATGGCTACACCTTC. It yields the protein CAWSVRLGAGDYGYTF.

This clonotype was counted between two and nine times. This chain connects TRBV11-2 to TRBJ2-7; D possibly corresponds to TRBD1 (6 bases). Trimming left V 5 bases short and J 4 bases short, with 15 bases between. Germline-derived CDR1 and CDR2 are SGHAT and FQNNGV. CDR3 length equals 14 residues. The CDR3 is CASSPFLQGYEQYF. CDR3 in DNA: TGTGCCAGCAGCCCATTCCTTCAGGGGTACGAGCAGTACTTC.

This clonotype was recorded many times. The genes are TRBV9 and TRBJ2-5; TRBD1 aligns across 10 bases. Germline CDR1 is SGDLS and CDR2 is YYNGEE. The CDR3 is made up of 14 amino acids. Trimming removed 4 bases from V and 5 bases from J; junction bases left unmatched: 5. Written as DNA, the CDR3 is TGTGCCAGCAGCCCAGACAGGGGGCGGGAGACCCAGTACTTC. Protein sequence: CASSPDRGRETQYF.

This clonotype was recorded many times. The chain carries TRBV24-1 and TRBJ2-1, with D possibly called TRBD1 or TRBD2 (5 bases each). CDR3 size: 16 residues. Germline CDR1 KGHDR, CDR2 SFDVKD. V lost 9 bases to trimming and J lost 6 bases, with 23 bases between them. CDR3: CATGPSGTAAFNEQFF. In DNA form, the CDR3 reads TGTGCCACCGGGCCCTCCGGGACCGCCGCTTTCAATGAGCAGTTCTTC.

This clonotype was counted ten times or more. V and J are TRBV29-1 and TRBJ1-1; D gene uncertain. CDR1 is SQVTM and CDR2 is ANQGSEA in the germline V gene. The V end was cut by 4 bases, the J end by 4 bases, with 13 bases between. The CDR3 runs 13 residues. The CDR3 nucleotides are TGCAGCGTTGCTGGCCTCAGGAGCACTGAAGCTTTCTTT. Amino acid sequence: CSVAGLRSTEAFF.

This clonotype was seen at least ten times. In nucleotides, the CDR3 is TGTGCCAGCTCACCACCGGGGGTCGGGGAGCAGTTCTTC. It translates to CASSPPGVGEQFF. The chain uses TRBV18 and TRBJ2-1; D may match TRBD1 or TRBD2 (5 bases each). The length of the CDR3 is 13 residues. Germline loops: CDR1 KGHSH, CDR2 LQKENI. Between the trimmed V and J ends, which lost 0 bases and 10 bases, there was a span of 10 bases.

This clonotype was found many times. The chain joins TRBV5-1 to TRBJ2-1; 8 bases agree with TRBD1. Germline-derived CDR1 and CDR2 are SGHRS and YFSETQ. V gave up 5 bases and J gave up 0 bases; unmatched junction bases: 4. The CDR3 has 15 amino acids. CDR3 sequence (DNA): TGCGCCAGCAGACAGGGGGGAACCTCCTACAATGAGCAGTTCTTC. Its translation is CASRQGGTSYNEQFF.

At least ten counts were recorded for this clonotype. The chain links TRBV5-1 to TRBJ2-2, with D possibly called TRBD1 or TRBD2 (5 bases each). Germline V gives CDR1 SGHRS, CDR2 YFSETQ. Deletions cut 0 bases from V and 1 base from J, with 13 bases between. The CDR3 has 17 residues. CDR3 region: CASSLASRGKNTGELFF. CDR3 bases: TGCGCCAGCAGCTTGGCGTCGAGGGGAAAGAACACCGGGGAGCTGTTTTTT.

In its sample, this clonotype was seen many times. The chain employs TRBV5-1 and TRBJ2-3, with TRBD1 matching over 8 bases. Germline V gene data show CDR1 as SGHRS and CDR2 as YFSETQ. Trimming at V came to 3 bases and at J to 3 bases, leaving 6 bases not matched to a gene. The CDR3 extends over 15 amino acids. CDR3: CASSYQGASTDTQYF. CDR3 nucleotides: TGCGCCAGCAGCTACCAGGGGGCTAGTACAGATACGCAGTATTTT. The complete variable domain, with remaining parts taken from reference TRBV5-1 and TRBJ2-3, reads KAGVTQTPRYLIKTRGQQVTLSCSPISGHRSVSWYQQTPGQGLQFLFEYFSETQRNKGNFPGRFSGRQFSNSRSEMNVSTLELGDSALYLCASSYQGASTDTQYFGPGTRLTVL.

The rearrangement links TRBV20-1 to TRBJ1-5; D is ambiguous. CDR3 length: 14 residues. Deletions cut 3 bases from V and 5 bases from J, with 14 bases between. CDR1 is DFQATT, CDR2 SNEGSKA, per germline (reference sequence). CDR3 sequence reads: CSASPGSNYQPQHF. The DNA of the CDR3 is TGCAGTGCTAGTCCCGGAAGCAACTATCAGCCCCAGCATTTT.

This clonotype was recorded at least ten times. The chain recombines TRBV7-2 with TRBJ2-7; no clear D gene. In germline, CDR1 is SGHTA, CDR2 FQGNSA. The CDR3 runs to 11 residues. Trimming shortened V by 4 bases and J by 4 bases, and 5 bases separated the two germline ends. The CDR3 DNA is TGTGCCAGCAGCTGGGGATACGAGCAGTACTTC. Encoded protein: CASSWGYEQYF.

CDR3 loop: CASSFTIRGGDTQYF. The CDR3 coding sequence is TGCGCCAGCAGCTTCACCATCAGGGGCGGGGATACGCAGTATTTT. V and J are TRBV5-1 and TRBJ2-3, with D perhaps matching TRBD1 (6 bases). Germline values: CDR1 SGHRS, CDR2 YFSETQ. This CDR3 spans 15 amino acids. V was shortened by 2 bases and J by 6 bases, with 16 bases between the two germline ends. Full variable domain (missing parts from reference TRBV5-1 and TRBJ2-3): KAGVTQTPRYLIKTRGQQVTLSCSPISGHRSVSWYQQTPGQGLQFLFEYFSETQRNKGNFPGRFSGRQFSNSRSEMNVSTLELGDSALYLCASSFTIRGGDTQYFGPGTRLTVL.

The chain has TRBV24-1 and TRBJ1-2; TRBD1 agrees at 7 bases. The V segment lost 4 bases and the J segment 5 bases; nucleotides outside the gene matches: 9. CDR3 length: 15 residues. Germline loops: CDR1 KGHDR, CDR2 SFDVKD. The CDR3 here is CATSDSAGTEYGYTF. The CDR3 DNA sequence: TGTGCCACCAGTGACAGTGCCGGGACAGAGTATGGCTACACCTTC.